This T cell receptor (beta chain) stems from a study of cytomegalovirus exposure and HLA in healthy donors. Findings and limits, study-wide: In a later analysis, TCR beta V- and J-gene trimming was associated with a missense DCLRE1C variant. When presence/absence was analysed, sequencing depth was taken to be roughly uniform across donors. In a later analysis, DRB1 alleles had the most associated TCRs; HLA-C alleles the fewest.

Regarding this clone: The antigen is unknown.

This PCR relied on a set of 60 Vbeta primers and 13 Jbeta primers. Clones were sequenced by immunoSEQ multiplex PCR, and TCRdb holds only the in-frame ones, with some missing. The table has 150,000 to 170,000 clones, 65% to 85% seen once. This CDR3 is built from 16 residues. Germline loops: CDR1 SEHNR, CDR2 FQNEAQ (reference sequence). Trimming left V 2 bases short and J 4 bases short, with 17 bases between. Material for sequencing was PBMCs. The sequence was collected from a man younger than 35 in good health and CMV-seronegative. V is TRBV7-9 and J is TRBJ2-5; perhaps TRBD2 as D (5 bases). CDR3 protein: CASSLQLQPRAETQYF. In DNA, the CDR3 is TGTGCCAGCAGCTTACAACTACAGCCGCGGGCAGAGACCCAGTACTTC.